This is a list of T cell receptor beta chains from one sample in a study of shared clonotypes between healthy human individuals. Profiling relied on immunoSEQ multiplex PCR, and the TCRdb table lists in-frame clones only, not all of them. The repertoire holds approximately 600,000 clones, with about 95% as singletons. Sequences were obtained from naive CD8+ T cells sorted from blood. The receptor set was obtained from a woman under 40 in good health. Each CDR3 is given with its conserved first and last residue. D genes are given only for firm matches. Size is stated for part of the rows, as once, few or many counts, or as a class when the clone is expanded.

clone_size: -; j_call: TRBJ1-2; v_call: TRBV29-1; d_call: -; cdr3_nt: TGCAGCGCCACAGGTGGCTATGGCTACACCTTC; cdr3_aa: CSATGGYGYTF
clone_size: -; j_call: TRBJ2-5; v_call: TRBV27; d_call: TRBD2; cdr3_nt: TGTGCCAGCAGTTCGACTAGCGGGATGGGGGAGACCCAGTACTTC; cdr3_aa: CASSSTSGMGETQYF
clone_size: -; j_call: TRBJ2-5; v_call: TRBV28; d_call: TRBD1; cdr3_nt: TGTGCCAGCACCCGGGGAGACAGGGGGCAAGAGACCCAGTACTTC; cdr3_aa: CASTRGDRGQETQYF
clone_size: -; j_call: TRBJ2-2; v_call: TRBV27; d_call: TRBD1; cdr3_nt: TGTGCCAGCAGTCCAGGGGGAAACACCGGGGAGCTGTTTTTT; cdr3_aa: CASSPGGNTGELFF
clone_size: -; j_call: TRBJ2-7; v_call: TRBV28; d_call: TRBD2; cdr3_nt: TGTGCCAGCAGGGGACTAGCGGGGCTCTACGAGCAGTACTTC; cdr3_aa: CASRGLAGLYEQYF
clone_size: -; j_call: TRBJ2-5; v_call: TRBV27; d_call: -; cdr3_nt: TGTGCCAGCAGTCACACGAGGGCGATGGGAGAGACCCAGTACTTC; cdr3_aa: CASSHTRAMGETQYF
clone_size: -; j_call: TRBJ1-5; v_call: TRBV28; d_call: -; cdr3_nt: TGTGCCACCGAGTGGGGGTCGTATAGCAATCAGCCCCAGCATTTT; cdr3_aa: CATEWGSYSNQPQHF
clone_size: -; j_call: TRBJ2-7; v_call: TRBV11-2; d_call: -; cdr3_nt: TGTGCCAGCAGCCCCCCTGATGACAGCCCAACCGCCTACGAGCAGTACTTC; cdr3_aa: CASSPPDDSPTAYEQYF
clone_size: few; j_call: TRBJ2-3; v_call: TRBV11-2; d_call: TRBD1; cdr3_nt: TGTGCCAGCAGCCCTGGACAGGGTACCGCAGATACGCAGTATTTT; cdr3_aa: CASSPGQGTADTQYF
clone_size: -; j_call: TRBJ2-2; v_call: TRBV7-9; d_call: -; cdr3_nt: TGTGCCAGCAGCTCAGCAAGCACCGGGGAGCTGTTTTTT; cdr3_aa: CASSSASTGELFF
clone_size: -; j_call: TRBJ2-7; v_call: TRBV29-1; d_call: -; cdr3_nt: TGCAGCGCCGAACAGGGATCTTACGAGCAGTACTTC; cdr3_aa: CSAEQGSYEQYF
clone_size: -; j_call: TRBJ2-1; v_call: TRBV28; d_call: -; cdr3_nt: TGTGCCAGCAGTTCAGTTGACCGGACTCCAATCCAGTTCTTC; cdr3_aa: CASSSVDRTPIQFF
clone_size: -; j_call: TRBJ1-1; v_call: TRBV5-6; d_call: -; cdr3_nt: TGTGCCAGCAGCTTGTTGATGAACACTGAAGCTTTCTTT; cdr3_aa: CASSLLMNTEAFF
clone_size: once; j_call: TRBJ2-1; v_call: TRBV25-1; d_call: -; cdr3_nt: TGTGCCAGCAGTGAACACAGTAGCTCCTACAATGAGCAGTTCTTC; cdr3_aa: CASSEHSSSYNEQFF
clone_size: -; j_call: TRBJ2-1; v_call: TRBV4-1; d_call: TRBD1; cdr3_nt: TGCGCCAGCAGTCGGACAGGGGACATGGATGAGCAGTTCTTC; cdr3_aa: CASSRTGDMDEQFF
clone_size: -; j_call: TRBJ1-1; v_call: TRBV28; d_call: -; cdr3_nt: TGTGCCAGCAGTTTAGGTGCCACTGAAGCTTTCTTT; cdr3_aa: CASSLGATEAFF
clone_size: -; j_call: TRBJ2-2; v_call: TRBV7-8; d_call: -; cdr3_nt: TGTGCCAGCAGCTTAGCGACCCTGAACACCGGGGAGCTGTTTTTT; cdr3_aa: CASSLATLNTGELFF
clone_size: -; j_call: TRBJ1-5; v_call: TRBV9; d_call: TRBD1; cdr3_nt: TGTGCCAGCAGCGTAGCAGGGGGGGAGCAGCCCCAGCATTTT; cdr3_aa: CASSVAGGEQPQHF
clone_size: -; j_call: TRBJ1-3; v_call: TRBV18; d_call: -; cdr3_nt: TGTGCCAGCGGGGGGACACGAAACACCATATATTTT; cdr3_aa: CASGGTRNTIYF
clone_size: -; j_call: TRBJ2-3; v_call: TRBV27; d_call: -; cdr3_nt: TGTGCCAGCAGTTTAGCGGAAAGCACAGATACGCAGTATTTT; cdr3_aa: CASSLAESTDTQYF
clone_size: -; j_call: TRBJ2-2; v_call: TRBV7-6; d_call: -; cdr3_nt: TGTGCCAGCACCCTAGGACTCAACACCGGGGAGCTGTTTTTT; cdr3_aa: CASTLGLNTGELFF
clone_size: -; j_call: TRBJ2-7; v_call: TRBV13; d_call: TRBD2; cdr3_nt: TGTGCCAGCAGCGGAACTAGCGGGGAGAGCTCCTACGAGCAGTACTTC; cdr3_aa: CASSGTSGESSYEQYF
clone_size: -; j_call: TRBJ2-2; v_call: TRBV28; d_call: -; cdr3_nt: TGTGCCAGCAGCCGGGGGACCGGGGAGCTGTTTTTT; cdr3_aa: CASSRGTGELFF
clone_size: -; j_call: TRBJ2-7; v_call: TRBV29-1; d_call: -; cdr3_nt: TGCAGCGTTGTCTATAACTCCTACGAGCAGTACTTC; cdr3_aa: CSVVYNSYEQYF
clone_size: -; j_call: TRBJ2-7; v_call: TRBV30; d_call: -; cdr3_nt: TGTGCCTGGACCGCTTCGGGAGTAAGCTCCTACGAGCAGTACTTC; cdr3_aa: CAWTASGVSSYEQYF
clone_size: -; j_call: TRBJ1-1; v_call: TRBV5-1; d_call: -; cdr3_nt: TGCGCCAGCAGCTCGACAACGATGAACACTGAAGCTTTCTTT; cdr3_aa: CASSSTTMNTEAFF
clone_size: -; j_call: TRBJ2-3; v_call: TRBV4-1; d_call: -; cdr3_nt: TGCGCCAGCAGCCATCCCTTCCTCCGGGACTCACACACAGATACGCAGTATTTT; cdr3_aa: CASSHPFLRDSHTDTQYF
clone_size: -; j_call: TRBJ2-1; v_call: TRBV7-9; d_call: TRBD1; cdr3_nt: TGTGCCAGCAGCTTAGAATATCTATCGGGCAGGGGGATATACAATGAGCAGTTCTTC; cdr3_aa: CASSLEYLSGRGIYNEQFF
clone_size: -; j_call: TRBJ2-7; v_call: TRBV14; d_call: TRBD1; cdr3_nt: TGTGCCAGCAGCAGGGGACAGGGAGCCTACGAGCAGTACTTC; cdr3_aa: CASSRGQGAYEQYF
clone_size: once; j_call: TRBJ2-1; v_call: TRBV2; d_call: -; cdr3_nt: TGTGCCAGCAGTGGGCGCGTTAGCTCCTACAATGAGCAGTTCTTC; cdr3_aa: CASSGRVSSYNEQFF
clone_size: -; j_call: TRBJ2-7; v_call: TRBV6-1; d_call: -; cdr3_nt: TGTGCCTCCCGTCAAGCTAGTTCGTACGAGCAGTACTTC; cdr3_aa: CASRQASSYEQYF
clone_size: -; j_call: TRBJ1-1; v_call: TRBV7-8; d_call: -; cdr3_nt: TGTGCCAGCAGCTTAGCCCCCGGCAGTGAAGCTTTCTTT; cdr3_aa: CASSLAPGSEAFF
clone_size: -; j_call: TRBJ1-1; v_call: TRBV11-2; d_call: -; cdr3_nt: TGTGCCAGCAGCTCATACAGCACTGAAGCTTTCTTT; cdr3_aa: CASSSYSTEAFF
clone_size: -; j_call: TRBJ2-1; v_call: TRBV28; d_call: TRBD2; cdr3_nt: TGTGCCAGCAGTTTTAGGGGGACTAGCAGACCTAATGAGCAGTTCTTC; cdr3_aa: CASSFRGTSRPNEQFF
clone_size: -; j_call: TRBJ1-1; v_call: TRBV7-9; d_call: -; cdr3_nt: TGTGCCAGCAGCCCAACGGGGGCACGGGGAGGCTGGACTGAAGCTTTCTTT; cdr3_aa: CASSPTGARGGWTEAFF